This T cell receptor beta chain comes out of a study of T cell responses to AZD1222 COVID-19 vaccine. Study findings and constraints: No day 14 peak samples; only post-peak repertoires were characterized. At study baseline, merely a handful of AZD1222 recipients were seropositive. Receipt of two AZD1222 doses was followed by a rise in Spike-specific TCR breadth and depth.

With respect to this clone: Its target is unknown.

The CDR3 has 13 amino acids. Per the germline V gene, CDR1 is SQVTM and CDR2 is ANQGSEA. V was clipped by 7 bases and J by 0 bases; unmatched bases: 3. Produced via immunoSEQ multiplex PCR; TCRdb's table is partial and in-frame only. The top ten hold around 5.5% of the sample, which has 80,000 to 90,000 clones, about 90% seen once. Here the sequenced sample was peripheral blood, taken on day 0 of MenACWY control vaccination. The TCR sequence derives from an adult in good health. The chain links TRBV29-1 to TRBJ2-3, with 8 bases identical to TRBD1. CDR3: CSADRESTDTQYF. In nucleotides, the CDR3 is TGCAGCGCGGACAGGGAGAGCACAGATACGCAGTATTTT.